The 26 T cell receptor beta chains below come from one sample, sequenced in a study of Ad26.COV2.S vaccination and SARS-CoV-2 variants. Stated treatment: around 19 received Ad26.COV2.S at low or high dose, single or two shots; several received placebo; per-sample allocation not given. Vaccine and placebo recipients were sampled on day 63 after the first injection. TCRdb's table, derived via immunoSEQ multiplex PCR, lists solely in-frame clones and lacks some. The repertoire holds around 350,000 clones, with roughly 81% as singletons. The input for sequencing was peripheral blood, taken in a trial of Ad26.COV2.S vaccine versus placebo. The receptors were gathered from a person aged 18-60 years who received the Ad26.COV2.S COVID-19 vaccine or a placebo.

The rearrangement uses TRBV5-6 and TRBJ1-6; no clear D. Deletions cut 0 bases from V and 6 bases from J, with 13 bases between. Germline CDR1 is SGHDT and CDR2 is YYEEEE. The CDR3 consists of 16 residues. The CDR3: CASSLVTPRTNSPLHF. Written as DNA, the CDR3 is TGTGCCAGCAGCTTGGTTACTCCTAGGACTAATTCACCCCTCCACTTT. The full variable domain, in which reference TRBV5-6 and TRBJ1-6 provide the parts outside the CDR3, is DAGVTQSPTHLIKTRGQQVTLRCSPKSGHDTVSWYQQALGQGPQFIFQYYEEEERQRGNFPDRFSGHQFPNYSSELNVNALLLGDSALYLCASSLVTPRTNSPLHFGNGTRLTVT.

The gene calls are TRBV28 and TRBJ1-1; D unresolved. The V and J ends lost 5 bases and 5 bases respectively, with 9 bases between them. Germline values: CDR1 MDHEN, CDR2 SYDVKM. The CDR3 totals 12 residues. The CDR3 here is CASSRGVTEAFF. In DNA, the CDR3 is TGTGCCAGCAGTCGTGGTGTTACTGAAGCTTTCTTT. Variable domain in full (rest from reference TRBV28 and TRBJ1-1): DVKVTQSSRYLVKRTGEKVFLECVQDMDHENMFWYRQDPGLGLRLIYFSYDVKMKEKGDIPEGYSVSREKKERFSLILESASTNQTSMYLCASSRGVTEAFFGQGTRLTVV.

The V call is TRBV10-3, the J call TRBJ2-7, with unresolved D. Germline-derived CDR1 and CDR2 are ENHRY and SYGVKD. The ends were cut back, 4 bases at V and 0 bases at J, with 16 bases in the middle. This CDR3 comprises 16 residues. CDR3 nucleotide sequence: TGTGCCATCAGTGGTAGTTTGGAATTCCCCTCCTACGAGCAGTACTTC. This codes for CAISGSLEFPSYEQYF.

The J gene is TRBJ2-1, the V gene TRBV10-1; TRBD2 matches at 13 bases. The J segment lost 10 bases and the V segment lost 0 bases, leaving 9 bases of the junction unmatched. The CDR3 contains 17 residues. CDR1 and CDR2 (germline): WNHNN, SYGVQD (reference sequence). The CDR3 is CASSESTGLAGYREQFF. The CDR3 nucleotides read TGCGCCAGCAGTGAGTCGACGGGACTAGCGGGATATCGGGAGCAGTTCTTC.

The chain has TRBV5-1 and TRBJ1-3; D may be TRBD1 (6 bases). Between the trimmed V and J ends, which lost 1 base and 0 bases, there was a span of 11 bases. The V gene's germline CDR1 is SGHRS and CDR2 YFSETQ. There are 16 residues in the CDR3. DNA for the CDR3: TGCGCCAGCAGCTTGAAACAGGGCCGCTCTGGAAACACCATATATTTT. Translating gives CASSLKQGRSGNTIYF.

The chain uses TRBV28 and TRBJ2-1, with TRBD1 identical over 7 bases. V was clipped by 6 bases and J by 8 bases; unmatched bases: 13. Germline CDR1 is MDHEN and CDR2 is SYDVKM. This CDR3 contains 15 residues. The CDR3 reads CASSRPRTGLDEQFF. CDR3 DNA sequence: TGTGCCAGCAGCCGCCCCCGGACAGGCCTTGATGAGCAGTTCTTC.

The V and J genes are TRBV4-3 and TRBJ2-7; perhaps TRBD1 as D (6 bases). The CDR3 consists of 15 residues. Germline loops: CDR1 LGHNA, CDR2 YSLEER. V dropped 1 base and J dropped 2 bases, with 12 bases sitting between them. Written as DNA, the CDR3 is TGCGCCAGCAGCCAAGGGACAGACGAAACCTACGAGCAGTACTTC. This encodes CASSQGTDETYEQYF.

This clone was recorded once. The V gene is TRBV19, the J gene TRBJ2-1; 9 bases agree with TRBD2. V trimming: 0 bases; J trimming: 3 bases; junction bases outside the gene matches: 9. The germline gives CDR1 LNHDA, CDR2 SQIVND (reference sequence). The CDR3 is made up of 18 amino acids. The CDR3 loop reads CASSIDPLASGNYNEQFF. The CDR3 DNA reads TGTGCCAGTAGTATAGATCCTCTGGCTAGCGGGAACTACAATGAGCAGTTCTTC.

The CDR3 DNA sequence: TGTGCCAGCAGCTCCAGACTAGCGGGGGGTAGAGATACGCAGTATTTT. Its protein is CASSSRLAGGRDTQYF. The chain is built from TRBV7-2 and TRBJ2-3; 13 bases are a match to TRBD2. The CDR3 covers 16 residues. V was clipped by 4 bases and J by 5 bases; unmatched bases: 6. Germline V gene data show CDR1 as SGHTA and CDR2 as FQGNSA.

Details on this clone: Other DNA sequences in the sample encode the same CDR3. The CDR3: CATSSKGRHLGNQPQHF. CDR3 bases: TGTGCCACCAGCAGCAAGGGACGGCACTTGGGCAATCAGCCCCAGCATTTT. This sequence joins TRBV15 and TRBJ1-5; D possibly corresponds to TRBD1 (5 bases). Trimming pared 3 bases from V and 2 bases from J, leaving 17 bases between. This CDR3 spans 17 amino acids. The V gene's germline CDR1 is LNHNV and CDR2 YYDKDF (reference sequence). Filled out from reference TRBV15 and TRBJ1-5, the complete variable domain reads DAMVIQNPRYQVTQFGKPVTLSCSQTLNHNVMYWYQQKSSQAPKLLFHYYDKDFNNEADTPDNFQSRRPNTSFCFLDIRSPGLGDTAMYLCATSSKGRHLGNQPQHFGDGTRLSIL.

This chain links TRBV6-1 with TRBJ2-1; D unclear. The CDR3 has 12 residues. Germline CDR1 and CDR2: MNHNS and SASEGT. Deletions cut 2 bases from V and 1 base from J, with 0 bases between. The CDR3: CASSESYNEQFF. For the CDR3, the DNA is TGTGCCAGCAGTGAATCCTACAATGAGCAGTTCTTC.

V gene TRBV4-3 combines with J gene TRBJ2-1, with 15 bases aligning to TRBD2. V lost 0 bases, J lost 10 bases, and 10 bases stayed unmatched. The germline gives CDR1 LGHNA, CDR2 YSLEER. The CDR3 runs to 18 residues. The CDR3 coding sequence is TGCGCCAGCAGCCAAGATGCCACCGGGACTAGCGGGAGGCGAGAGCAGTTCTTC. Residues: CASSQDATGTSGRREQFF.

CDR3 sequence: CASSPRGLNQPQHF. DNA for the CDR3: TGCGCCAGCAGCCCAAGGGGGCTCAATCAGCCCCAGCATTTT. The chain carries TRBV4-1 and TRBJ1-5; 7 positions match TRBD1. The CDR3 has 14 amino acids. Germline V CDR1 and CDR2: MGHRA, YSYEKL. Trimming took 4 bases from V and 3 from J; bases not matched to a gene: 3.

The rearrangement links TRBV19 to TRBJ1-4; no firm D call. V was shortened by 3 bases and J by 8 bases, with 19 bases between the two germline ends. This CDR3 spans 16 amino acids. CDR1 is LNHDA and CDR2 is SQIVND in the germline V gene (reference sequence). The CDR3 coding sequence is TGTGCCAGTAGTATTGGTATTGGGCAGTATCTCGAAAAACTGTTTTTT. Translating gives CASSIGIGQYLEKLFF.

The CDR3 is CASSASGGTYEQYF. The CDR3 DNA reads TGTGCCAGCAGCGCAAGCGGGGGGACCTACGAGCAGTACTTC. The V and J genes are TRBV7-2 and TRBJ2-7, with 9 bases fitting TRBD2. Trimming at V came to 5 bases and at J to 2 bases, leaving 4 bases not matched to a gene. Germline assignment: CDR1 SGHTA and CDR2 FQGNSA. This CDR3 has 14 residues.

This chain links TRBV19 with TRBJ2-1, with D hard to call. Trimming took 0 bases from V and 3 from J, leaving 6 bases between them. This CDR3 is built from 14 residues. Germline CDR1 LNHDA, CDR2 SQIVND (reference sequence). This CDR3 reads CASSIELHYNEQFF. CDR3 sequence (DNA): TGTGCCAGTAGTATAGAACTTCACTACAATGAGCAGTTCTTC.

The chain carries TRBV19 and TRBJ1-4; 7 bases map to TRBD1. CDR1 and CDR2 from the germline V gene are LNHDA and SQIVND (reference sequence). V lost 5 bases and J lost 5; bases outside the gene matches: 8. CDR3 length: 15 amino acids. The CDR3 coding sequence is TGTGCCAGTAGTGCTTTCCGGGACAGCAATGAAAAACTGTTTTTT. Translating gives CASSAFRDSNEKLFF.

This rearrangement joins TRBV28 to TRBJ1-2, with D possibly being TRBD1 (6 bases). V lost 4 bases to trimming and J lost 4 bases, with 13 bases between them. CDR1 is MDHEN, CDR2 SYDVKM, per germline. There are 14 residues in the CDR3. CDR3 sequence (DNA): TGTGCCAGCAGTTCAGGGGTCCAGGTCTATGGCTACACCTTC. Translation gives CASSSGVQVYGYTF.

The chain joins TRBV6-2 or TRBV6-3 to TRBJ2-5, with 9 bases that match TRBD1. Germline loops: CDR1 MNHEY, CDR2 SVGEGT. With V trimmed by 5 bases and J by 5 bases, 9 bases remained unmatched. This CDR3 comprises 15 residues. The CDR3 loop is CASSHGSDRGETQYF. The CDR3 DNA is TGTGCCAGCAGTCACGGATCGGACAGGGGTGAGACCCAGTACTTC.

The chain couples TRBV6-5 to TRBJ1-5; TRBD1 is a possible D gene (6 bases). Germline-derived CDR1 and CDR2 are MNHEY and SVGAGI. Trimming left V 6 bases short and J 7 bases short, with 16 bases between. CDR3 length: 14 residues. As DNA, the CDR3 is TGTGCCAGCAGCGCACAGGGAGGAGAGCAGCCCCAGCATTTT. Its protein is CASSAQGGEQPQHF.

Turning to this clone: Different DNA sequences within this sample yield the same CDR3. The chain uses TRBV19 and TRBJ1-1; D not certain. V was pared by 1 base and J by 3 bases, with 6 bases between. The CDR3 loop spans 13 amino acids. The germline V gene has CDR1 LNHDA and CDR2 SQIVND (reference sequence). This chain's CDR3 is CASSIGGDTEAFF. The CDR3 region has the DNA TGTGCCAGTAGTATAGGGGGAGACACTGAAGCTTTCTTT.

This chain joins TRBV27 and TRBJ1-3, with D unclear. Trimming stripped 6 bases from V and 2 bases from J, with 5 bases between. CDR1 and CDR2 (germline): MNHEY, SMNVEV (reference sequence). The CDR3 is 12 residues long. The CDR3 spells CASRTAGNTIYF. The CDR3 DNA reads TGTGCCAGCAGAACCGCTGGAAACACCATATATTTT.

With regard to this clone: Different DNA sequences within this sample yield the same CDR3. The chain has TRBV30 and TRBJ1-1; D unclear. This CDR3 has 11 residues. The germline V gene has CDR1 GTSNPN and CDR2 SVGIG (reference sequence). V was trimmed by 5 bases and J by 1 base, leaving 5 bases between them. The CDR3 reads CAWSRNTEAFF. CDR3 bases: TGTGCCTGGTCCAGGAACACTGAAGCTTTCTTT.

The chain recombines TRBV12-2 with TRBJ2-1; the table's TRBD2 call for D was not verified on the DNA. TRBV12-2 is marked as a pseudogene. This CDR3 contains 17 residues. The CDR3 is CASRLSPLTGTYNEQFF. Here the CDR3 DNA reads TGTGCAAGTCGCTTATCGCCCCTCACGGGAACCTACAATGAGCAGTTCTTC.

The chain combines TRBV5-1 with TRBJ2-5; no clear D gene. CDR1 SGHRS and CDR2 YFSETQ come from the germline V gene. The V gene lost 4 bases and the J gene lost 6 bases, with 13 bases spanning the gap. This CDR3 spans 13 amino acids. Here the CDR3 reads CASSVAQAQTQYF. As DNA, the CDR3 is TGCGCCAGCAGCGTGGCCCAAGCCCAGACCCAGTACTTC.

This sequence joins TRBV4-1 and TRBJ1-2, with D possibly TRBD1 on 5 matching bases. Trimming took off 1 base at V and 4 bases at J, with 13 bases between the two ends. Germline V CDR1 and CDR2: MGHRA, YSYEKL. The CDR3 loop spans 15 amino acids. The CDR3 is CASSQVGDLGYGYTF. Written as DNA, the CDR3 is TGCGCCAGCAGCCAAGTAGGGGATCTCGGCTATGGCTACACCTTC.